This T cell receptor beta chain was found in a study of CD8+CD57+ T cells in acquired aplastic anemia. The sample holds a few counts of this clonotype. No antigen is known for it. General observations from the study: Simpson's diversity of CD8+ cells was not significantly different in patients compared with controls.

Profiling that covered TCR beta VDJ and CDR3 relied on genomic DNA as its template. TCRdb processed the reads anew with MiXCR; each CDR3 protein has one entry. This sample carries about 220,000 distinct CDR3 sequences, around 32% of them seen once, and the ten largest clones take 1% to 1.3%. The J segment lost 8 bases and the V segment lost 3 bases, leaving 7 bases of the junction unmatched. CDR1 and CDR2 (germline): SGHTS, YDEGEE. This CDR3 region has 13 residues. Material: sorted CD4+, CD8+, or CD8+CD57+ T cells (not recorded which) from PBMCs. This receptor was obtained from a human donor in good health, serving as a control. The chain combines TRBV5-8 with TRBJ1-2; TRBD1 aligns across 7 bases. CDR3 region: CASSWDRAGGYTF. CDR3 nucleotide sequence: TGTGCCAGCAGCTGGGACAGAGCGGGGGGCTACACCTTC.